This T cell receptor beta chain was sequenced during a study of T cell clonotyping in hematopoietic cell transplantation. Only in-frame clones appear in the TCRdb table, and some are missing; sequencing was by immunoSEQ multiplex PCR. The table records approximately 70,000 clones, approximately 94% of them present only once. This CDR3 is 15 amino acids long. Trimming took off 1 base at V and 6 bases at J, with 15 bases between the two ends. Germline assignment: CDR1 SGHTA and CDR2 FQGNSA. The chain is built from TRBV7-2 and TRBJ1-2; D gene unclear. The receptor comes from a man aged 45 to 65 in good health. Some clones in this sample may be carry-over from other donors' samples. The sequencing sample was made of peripheral blood mononuclear cells. DNA of the CDR3: TGTGCCAGCAGCTTAGGCTGGTTGTCAGTTGATGGCTACACCTTC. Translation gives CASSLGWLSVDGYTF.